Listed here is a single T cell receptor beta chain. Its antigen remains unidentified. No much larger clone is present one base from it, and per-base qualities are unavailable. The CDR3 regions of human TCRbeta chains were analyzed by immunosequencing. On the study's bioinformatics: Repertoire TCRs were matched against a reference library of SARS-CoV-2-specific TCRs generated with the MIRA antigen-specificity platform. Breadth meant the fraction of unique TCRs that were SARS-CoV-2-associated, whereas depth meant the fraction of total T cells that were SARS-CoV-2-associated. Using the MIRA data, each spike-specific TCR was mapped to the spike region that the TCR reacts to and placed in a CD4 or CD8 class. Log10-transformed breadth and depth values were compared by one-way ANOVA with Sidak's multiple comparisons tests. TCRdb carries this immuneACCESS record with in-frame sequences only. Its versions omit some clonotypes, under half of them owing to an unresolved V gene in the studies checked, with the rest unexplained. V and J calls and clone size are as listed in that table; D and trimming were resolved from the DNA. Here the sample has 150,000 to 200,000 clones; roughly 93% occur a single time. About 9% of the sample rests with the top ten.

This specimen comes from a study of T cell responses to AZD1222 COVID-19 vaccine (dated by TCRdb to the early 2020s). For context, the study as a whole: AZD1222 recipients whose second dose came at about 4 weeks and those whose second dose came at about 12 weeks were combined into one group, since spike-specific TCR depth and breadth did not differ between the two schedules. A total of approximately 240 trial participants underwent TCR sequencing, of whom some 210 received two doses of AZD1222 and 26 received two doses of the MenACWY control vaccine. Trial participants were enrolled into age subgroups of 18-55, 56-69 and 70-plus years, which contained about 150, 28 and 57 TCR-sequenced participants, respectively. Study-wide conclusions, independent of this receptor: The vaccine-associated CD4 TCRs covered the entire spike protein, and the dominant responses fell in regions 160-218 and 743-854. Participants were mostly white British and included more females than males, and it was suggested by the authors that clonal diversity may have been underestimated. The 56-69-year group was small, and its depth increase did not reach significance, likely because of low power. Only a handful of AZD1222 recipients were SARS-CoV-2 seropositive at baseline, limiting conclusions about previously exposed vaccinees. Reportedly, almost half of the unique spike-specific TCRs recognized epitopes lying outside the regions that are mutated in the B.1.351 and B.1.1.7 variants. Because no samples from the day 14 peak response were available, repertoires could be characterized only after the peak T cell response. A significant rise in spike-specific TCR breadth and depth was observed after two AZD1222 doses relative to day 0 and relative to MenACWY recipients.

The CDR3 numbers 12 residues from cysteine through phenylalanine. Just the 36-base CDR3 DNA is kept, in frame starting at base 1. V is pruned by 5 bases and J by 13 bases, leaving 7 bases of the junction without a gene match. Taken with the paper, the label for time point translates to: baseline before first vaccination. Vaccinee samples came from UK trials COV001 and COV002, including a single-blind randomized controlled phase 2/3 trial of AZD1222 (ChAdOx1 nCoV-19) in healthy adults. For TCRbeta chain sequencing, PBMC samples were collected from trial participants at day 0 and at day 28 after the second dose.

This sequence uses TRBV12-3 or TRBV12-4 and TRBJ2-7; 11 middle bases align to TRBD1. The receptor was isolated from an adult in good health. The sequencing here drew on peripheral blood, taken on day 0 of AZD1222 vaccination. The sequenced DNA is TGTGCCAGCAGTCCGGGGGGACAGGGGGGTTACTTC. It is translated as CASSPGGQGGYF.